This T cell receptor (beta chain) originates from a study of cytomegalovirus exposure and HLA in healthy donors. CDR1 MDHEN and CDR2 SYDVKM come from the germline V gene. The V gene end was trimmed by 5 bases and the J gene end by 0 bases; junction bases not matched to a gene: 5. This CDR3 region has 15 residues. Study results and limitations: The number of N-insertions in an Asian-associated ancestry cluster was reportedly below the roughly 700-donor mean in a later analysis. Productive rates of about 87% or about 30% were seen for most TCR beta V segments in an earlier analysis.

Regarding this clone: What it binds is not known.

PCR was performed using 60 Vbeta and 13 Jbeta primers. Only in-frame clones appear in the TCRdb table, and some are missing; sequencing was by immunoSEQ multiplex PCR. The data show about 150,000 clones, approximately 70% seen once. This sequence was found in a woman in her sixties or seventies in good health and CMV-seropositive. The sample consisted of PBMCs. This chain uses TRBV28 with TRBJ2-3; TRBD2 matches at 7 bases. The CDR3 region is CASSKSGTSTDTQYF. The CDR3 nucleotides are TGTGCCAGCAGTAAAAGCGGGACTAGCACAGATACGCAGTATTTT.